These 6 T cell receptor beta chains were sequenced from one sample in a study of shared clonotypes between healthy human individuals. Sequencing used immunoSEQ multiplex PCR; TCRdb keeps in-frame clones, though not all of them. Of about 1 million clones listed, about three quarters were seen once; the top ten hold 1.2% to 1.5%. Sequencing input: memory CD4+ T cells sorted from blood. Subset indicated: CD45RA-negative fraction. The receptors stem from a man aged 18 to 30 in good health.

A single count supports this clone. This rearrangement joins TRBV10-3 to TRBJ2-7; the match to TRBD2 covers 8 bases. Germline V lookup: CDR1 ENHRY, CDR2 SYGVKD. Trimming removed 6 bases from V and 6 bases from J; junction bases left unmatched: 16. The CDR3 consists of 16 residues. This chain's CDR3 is CAISSFGGTAGGEQYF. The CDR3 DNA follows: TGTGCCATCAGCTCCTTCGGTGGGACGGCGGGGGGCGAGCAGTACTTC.

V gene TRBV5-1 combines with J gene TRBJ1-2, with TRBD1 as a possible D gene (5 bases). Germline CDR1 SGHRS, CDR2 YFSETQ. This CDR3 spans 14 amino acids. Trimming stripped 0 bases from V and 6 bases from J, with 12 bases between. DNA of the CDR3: TGCGCCAGCAGCTTGGGAGGGGAAACGAATGGCTACACCTTC. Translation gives CASSLGGETNGYTF.

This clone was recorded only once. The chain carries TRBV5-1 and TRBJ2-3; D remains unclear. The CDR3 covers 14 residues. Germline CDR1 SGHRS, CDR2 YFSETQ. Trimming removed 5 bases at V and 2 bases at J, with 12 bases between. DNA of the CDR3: TGCGCCAGCAGTTTCGCCAAAGACACAGATACGCAGTATTTT. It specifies CASSFAKDTDTQYF.

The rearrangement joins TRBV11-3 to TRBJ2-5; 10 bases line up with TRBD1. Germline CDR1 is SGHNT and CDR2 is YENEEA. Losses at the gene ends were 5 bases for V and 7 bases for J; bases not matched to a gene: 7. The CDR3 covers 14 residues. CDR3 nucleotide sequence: TGTGCCAGCAGCCCCGGACAGGGGGAGGGGACCCAGTACTTC. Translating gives CASSPGQGEGTQYF.

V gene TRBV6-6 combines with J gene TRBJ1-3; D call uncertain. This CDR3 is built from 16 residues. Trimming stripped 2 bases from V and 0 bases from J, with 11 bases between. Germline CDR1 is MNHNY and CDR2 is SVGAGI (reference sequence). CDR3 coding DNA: TGTGCCAGCAGTTACGGCAGGACCTACTCTGGAAACACCATATATTTT. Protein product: CASSYGRTYSGNTIYF.

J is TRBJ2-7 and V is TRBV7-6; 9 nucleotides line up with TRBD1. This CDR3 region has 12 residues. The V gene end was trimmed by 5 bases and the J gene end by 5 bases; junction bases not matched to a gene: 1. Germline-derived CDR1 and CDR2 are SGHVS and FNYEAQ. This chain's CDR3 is CASSTGGHEQYF. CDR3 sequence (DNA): TGTGCCAGCAGCACAGGGGGCCACGAGCAGTACTTC.